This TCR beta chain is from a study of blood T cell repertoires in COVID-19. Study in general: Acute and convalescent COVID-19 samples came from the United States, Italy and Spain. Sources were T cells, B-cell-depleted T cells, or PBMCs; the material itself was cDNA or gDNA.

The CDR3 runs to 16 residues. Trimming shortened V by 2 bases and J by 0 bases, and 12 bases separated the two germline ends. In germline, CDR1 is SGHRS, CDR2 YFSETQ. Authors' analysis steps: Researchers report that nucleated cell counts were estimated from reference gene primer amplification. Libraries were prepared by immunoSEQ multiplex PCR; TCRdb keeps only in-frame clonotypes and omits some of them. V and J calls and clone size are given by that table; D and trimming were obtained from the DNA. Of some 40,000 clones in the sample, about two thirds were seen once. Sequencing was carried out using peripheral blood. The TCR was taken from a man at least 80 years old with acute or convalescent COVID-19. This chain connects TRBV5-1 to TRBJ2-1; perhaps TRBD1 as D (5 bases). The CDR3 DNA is TGCGCCAGCAGCTTCGAAGGGGCGAGCTCCTACAATGAGCAGTTCTTC. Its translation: CASSFEGASSYNEQFF. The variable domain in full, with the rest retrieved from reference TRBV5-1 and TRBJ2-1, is KAGVTQTPRYLIKTRGQQVTLSCSPISGHRSVSWYQQTPGQGLQFLFEYFSETQRNKGNFPGRFSGRQFSNSRSEMNVSTLELGDSALYLCASSFEGASSYNEQFFGPGTRLTVL.